Below, one T cell receptor (beta chain) is given with its context. Its antigen is unknown. The sample is drawn from a study of Ad26.COV2.S vaccination and SARS-CoV-2 variants. Turning to the study itself: Donor got 5x10^10 or 1x10^11 viral particles of Ad26.COV2.S.

As for treatment: about 20 received Ad26.COV2.S at low or high dose, single or two shots; 5 received placebo; per-sample allocation not given. The investigators took samples on day 63 after the first vaccine or placebo injection. General study points: Comparability of non-spike TCR breadth was observed across vaccine and placebo recipients. Quantification of TCR breadth and depth may have yielded underestimates of total T cell responses. Post-vaccination spike-specific CD8+ and CD4+ T cell responses reportedly had substantial breadth.

This CDR3 is built from 15 residues. Trimming shortened V by 2 bases and J by 2 bases, and 13 bases separated the two germline ends. CDR1 LNHDA and CDR2 SQIVND come from the germline V gene (reference sequence). Produced via immunoSEQ multiplex PCR; TCRdb's table is partial and in-frame only. This table has 350,000 to 400,000 clones, approximately 90% appearing once. This chain links TRBV19 with TRBJ2-7, with a possible D match to TRBD2 (5 bases). The starting material was peripheral blood, obtained in a trial of Ad26.COV2.S vaccine versus placebo. This receptor was obtained from a person aged 18-60 years who received the Ad26.COV2.S COVID-19 vaccine or a placebo. CDR3 in amino acids: CASSISSGKTYEQYF. The CDR3 DNA reads as TGTGCCAGTAGTATATCCAGCGGAAAAACCTACGAGCAGTACTTC.